This T cell receptor beta chain was documented in a study of a mutant IDH1 vaccine in newly diagnosed glioma. Overall study context: Vaccine administration was initiated 4-6 weeks following radiotherapy alone, or with temozolomide cycles. Sex among treated patients split about 60% male, roughly 38% female; mean age was approximately 38 years. Those enrolled had earlier been treated with radiotherapy, temozolomide, or both, mostly both.

About this clone: As yet, its antigen is unknown.

This CDR3 is built from 12 residues. Germline lookup yields CDR1 SGHRS and CDR2 YFSETQ. V gave up 4 bases and J gave up 3 bases, with 8 bases separating them. Generated by immunoSEQ multiplex PCR, the TCRdb table keeps only in-frame clones and is missing some. The sample has about 120,000 clones, under 90% seen once. Time point specified: week 11, during vaccination. Vaccine doses each comprised 300 ug of mutant IDH1 20-mer peptide, with topical imiquimod. New WHO grade 3 or 4 astrocytomas that were IDH1-mutant and ATRX-lost occurred in the donors. The genes are TRBV5-1 and TRBJ2-7, with D possibly being TRBD2 (6 bases). This clonotype was obtained from a woman aged 50 to 65 with glioma. The material was PBMCs, obtained from a glioma patient whose treatment included an IDH1 peptide vaccine. For the CDR3, the DNA is TGCGCCAGCAGCCGGGACTTCTACGAGCAGTACTTC. Amino acids: CASSRDFYEQYF. The variable domain in full, completed from reference TRBV5-1 and TRBJ2-7, reads KAGVTQTPRYLIKTRGQQVTLSCSPISGHRSVSWYQQTPGQGLQFLFEYFSETQRNKGNFPGRFSGRQFSNSRSEMNVSTLELGDSALYLCASSRDFYEQYFGPGTRLTVT.